The next 7 T cell receptor beta chains were all read from a single sample in a study of T-cell reconstitution after alpha-beta-depleted transplantation in children (dated by TCRdb to the mid-2010s). Receptor libraries were prepared by PCR. Sequencing relied on an Illumina HiSeq 2500. Molecular barcoding was employed in the preparation of TCR libraries, with unique molecular identifiers being used to normalize TCRbeta repertoire quantification. TCRdb applied fastp at Q25 and MiXCR to the public reads, then kept only in-frame beta chains. Duplicate CDR3 protein sequences are folded into a single record with the most common DNA and genes. Within this sample are around 360,000 distinct CDR3 sequences, with about a tenth of them counted one time only. The ten largest clones take up about 2.3% of the sample. The material was PBMCs from the stem cell graft donor, obtained from the stem cell graft. These receptors were taken from a human donor who donated a stem cell graft to a child with acute lymphoblastic leukemia.

The table lists this clonotype with a few counts. The V call is TRBV29-1, the J call TRBJ2-7; 8 bases are shared with TRBD1. J lost 4 bases, V lost 0 bases, and 11 bases had no gene match. CDR1 is SQVTM and CDR2 is ANQGSEA in the germline V gene. The CDR3 loop spans 16 amino acids. CDR3 sequence: CSVEDEETGVQYEQYF. The CDR3 DNA follows: TGCAGCGTTGAAGATGAAGAGACAGGGGTTCAATACGAGCAGTACTTC.

The gene calls are TRBV5-1 and TRBJ1-5; D is undetermined. Per the germline V gene, CDR1 is SGHRS and CDR2 is YFSETQ. V lost 0 bases to trimming and J lost 1 base, with 8 bases between them. The CDR3 is 15 amino acids. Here the CDR3 DNA reads TGCGCCAGCAGCTTGGAGGGAGGGAGCAATCAGCCCCAGCATTTT. Amino acid sequence: CASSLEGGSNQPQHF.

This clonotype was picked up a small number of times. The J gene is TRBJ1-2, the V gene TRBV5-5, with a weak D call TRBD1 (6 bases). Trimming removed 2 bases from V and 5 bases from J, with 16 bases in between. The CDR3 runs to 15 residues. The V gene's germline CDR1 is SGHKS and CDR2 YYEKEE (reference sequence). CDR3 residues: CASSFSGTSTYGYTF. The CDR3 region has the DNA TGTGCCAGCAGCTTCTCGGGGACATCAACTTATGGCTACACCTTC.

Ten or more counts support this clonotype. The chain uses TRBV20-1 and TRBJ2-7; D assignment may be TRBD1 or TRBD2 (5 bases each). The length of the CDR3 is 13 residues. V was shortened by 5 bases and J by 3 bases, with 14 bases between the two germline ends. The germline gives CDR1 DFQATT, CDR2 SNEGSKA (reference sequence). The CDR3 sequence: CSAWSAGSYEQYF. The CDR3 DNA reads TGCAGTGCTTGGTCGGCAGGGAGCTACGAGCAGTACTTC.

This clonotype was recorded a few times. The chain has TRBV20-1 and TRBJ2-5, with 16 positions matching TRBD2. The junction had 7 bases not matched to a gene; V was cut back by 1 base and J by 5 bases. CDR1 is DFQATT and CDR2 is SNEGSKA in the germline V gene (reference sequence). This CDR3 spans 17 amino acids. The CDR3 nucleotides read TGCAGTGCTAGAGGGGGACTAGCGGGAGGGCCCGAGGAGACCCAGTACTTC. Protein product: CSARGGLAGGPEETQYF.

The rearrangement links TRBV20-1 to TRBJ2-7, with 7 bases matching TRBD2. Germline CDR1 and CDR2: DFQATT and SNEGSKA (reference sequence). The junction had 5 bases not matched to a gene; V was cut back by 0 bases and J by 0 bases. This CDR3 is 15 amino acids long. CDR3 nucleotides: TGCAGTGCTAGAGATCAGCGGGATTTCTCCTACGAGCAGTACTTC. Translation: CSARDQRDFSYEQYF.

This clonotype was seen repeatedly, ten times or more. This chain uses TRBV4-2 with TRBJ2-7, with D unclear. The CDR3 spans 14 residues. The germline V and J ends were trimmed by 1 base and 3 bases, with 10 bases remaining between them. From germline, CDR1 is LGHNA and CDR2 YNFKEQ. The CDR3 here is CASSQGVTGYEQYF. The CDR3 coding sequence is TGTGCCAGCAGCCAAGGTGTCACGGGCTACGAGCAGTACTTC.